This section outlines one TCR beta chain sequence together with its context. No antigen is known for it. This sample was taken from a study of shared clonotypes between healthy human individuals. On sorted subsets, replicate PCRs used roughly 220 ng DNA, or roughly 30,000 T cell genomes. Per the original data handling: Quality scores were absent from the junction-only immunoSEQ sequences, so filtering differed. TCRdb's copy holds only in-frame clones and misses some; the assay was immunoSEQ multiplex PCR. For V, J and clone size, that table is used; D and trimming come from the DNA. The table has around 1,900,000 clones, just under 95% seen once. Study outcomes and limitations: Naive CD4 clonotypes were shared across several donors at roughly 5.3%.

Naivety among CD8 cells was defined by CD45RO negativity and positive CCR7 selection, thereby excluding terminally differentiated effector memory CD45RA+ cells. V was cut by 2 bases and J by 5 bases, with 13 bases left in between. CDR1 is SGDLS, CDR2 YYNGEE, per germline. This CDR3 has 15 residues. The sequenced sample consisted of naive CD8+ T cells from PBMCs. The rearrangement uses TRBV9 and TRBJ1-4; D is possibly TRBD1 (5 bases). This TCR was sampled from a man in his late teens or twenties in good health. Some clones in this sample may be carry-over from other donors' samples. This CDR3 reads CASSVRGSPNEKLFF. CDR3 nucleotides: TGTGCCAGCAGCGTCCGGGGCAGTCCGAATGAAAAACTGTTTTTT.